In its sample, the clone carrying this TCR beta chain was seen many times. Its specificity is unknown. The CDR3 is 14 residues long. CDR1 is SEHNR, CDR2 FQNEAQ, per germline (reference sequence). The trim removed 8 bases at V and 6 bases at J, leaving 8 bases unmatched. TCRdb re-analysed the 5' RACE reads in MiXCR, keeping a single row per CDR3 protein. The top ten hold approximately 5% of the sample, which has about 230,000 distinct CDR3 sequences, 8% to 9% seen once. The sample is drawn from a study of CD8 T cells in ankylosing spondylitis. Findings and limits, study-wide: In reactive arthritis synovial fluid and blood, some motif variants had been reported before.

This TCR derives from a female donor with ankylosing spondylitis or in good health (not recorded which). The material sequenced was blood, either unsorted or a sorted T cell fraction (not recorded which). The chain employs TRBV7-9 and TRBJ1-5; 9 positions match TRBD1. The CDR3 loop reads CASRGQGISQPQHF. The DNA of the CDR3 is TGTGCCAGCCGGGGACAGGGTATAAGTCAGCCCCAGCATTTT.